Following are 20 T cell receptor beta chains from one sample sequenced in a study of T cells expressing NK-cell markers. From the 5' RACE reads, TCRdb lists one entry per CDR3 protein and no DNA. Reported are under 500,000 distinct CDR3 sequences; the ten largest clones contain approximately 6.8%. Specimen: blood T cells: a sorted CD56 or NKG2C T cell subset, CD4+ or CD8+ T cells, or bulk PBMC T cells (not recorded which). The receptors come from a woman between 18 and 75 years old in good health.

CDR3 region: CASSSGQHTGELFF. J is TRBJ2-2 and V is TRBV5-4; checking the TCRdb D call of TRBD1 is not possible without DNA. The CDR3 consists of 14 residues. In germline, CDR1 is SGHNT, CDR2 YYREEE (reference sequence).

V and J are TRBV7-9 and TRBJ2-1; TCRdb's assignment of TRBD1 cannot be checked, as there is no DNA. The CDR3 is 16 amino acids. CDR1 is SEHNR, CDR2 FQNEAQ, per germline (reference sequence). The CDR3 is CASSLALGQGYNEQFF.

J is TRBJ2-3 and V is TRBV7-9; without DNA, the TCRdb call of TRBD1 cannot be checked. The CDR3 is 14 amino acids. Germline V lookup: CDR1 SEHNR, CDR2 FQNEAQ (reference sequence). The CDR3 spells CASSFDSNTDTQYF.

The CDR3 loop is CASSSSGESGTQYF. The chain couples TRBV5-5 to TRBJ2-5; absent DNA, TCRdb's TRBD2 call cannot be checked. Germline CDR1 SGHKS, CDR2 YYEKEE (reference sequence). This CDR3 is 14 amino acids long.

The V call is TRBV5-1, the J call TRBJ2-7; lacking DNA, the TRBD2 call made by TCRdb goes unchecked. CDR1 SGHRS and CDR2 YFSETQ come from the germline V gene. The CDR3 is made up of 16 amino acids. CDR3 amino acids: CASSLGGPGLENEQYF.

This chain joins TRBV9 and TRBJ2-5; with no DNA, the TCRdb D assignment of TRBD2 cannot be verified. CDR1 is SGDLS, CDR2 YYNGEE, per germline. The CDR3 length is 16 residues. The CDR3 sequence is CASSMWGGLGRETQYF.

V is TRBV19 and J is TRBJ2-1; TCRdb proposes TRBD2, but this gene call is untestable without DNA. The CDR3 covers 13 residues. Germline V gives CDR1 LNHDA, CDR2 SQIVND (reference sequence). This chain's CDR3 is CASLSGVVNEQFF.

This sequence joins TRBV11-2 and TRBJ2-2. The CDR3 totals 14 residues. In germline, CDR1 is SGHAT, CDR2 FQNNGV. The CDR3 region is CASSLDRGTGELFF.

This chain links TRBV20-1 with TRBJ1-3; there is no DNA to check the TCRdb D call of TRBD1. Per the germline V gene, CDR1 is DFQATT and CDR2 is SNEGSKA (reference sequence). This CDR3 has 16 residues. CDR3 in amino acids: CSARFWRGDSGNTIYF.

The rearrangement uses TRBV5-1 and TRBJ2-3; TCRdb's D gene call, TRBD1, goes unchecked for lack of DNA. This CDR3 spans 17 amino acids. The germline CDR1 and CDR2 sequences are SGHRS and YFSETQ. The CDR3 region is CASSSPRTGGPTDTQYF.

This sequence joins TRBV19 and TRBJ1-2. This CDR3 is 13 amino acids long. Looked up from germline, CDR1 is LNHDA and CDR2 is SQIVND (reference sequence). The CDR3 here is CASNADHYGDYTF.

The CDR3 loop reads CSVPGLAGSTDTQYF. V and J are TRBV29-1 and TRBJ2-3; without DNA, the TCRdb call of TRBD2 cannot be checked. Germline V CDR1 and CDR2: SQVTM, ANQGSEA. The CDR3 sequence is 15 residues long.

This chain joins TRBV12-3 or TRBV12-4 and TRBJ2-1; TCRdb picks TRBD1, but there is no DNA to check that call. This CDR3 is 13 amino acids long. The CDR3 is CASNPQGYNEQFF.

The chain is built from TRBV5-5 and TRBJ1-1. The CDR3 contains 12 residues. CDR1 is SGHKS and CDR2 is YYEKEE in the germline V gene (reference sequence). The CDR3 region is CASSFGDAEAFF.

The CDR3 loop reads CASSINPDMEDTQYF. The chain joins TRBV19 to TRBJ2-3; TCRdb gives TRBD1 as the D gene, but with no DNA this cannot be confirmed. CDR1 LNHDA and CDR2 SQIVND come from the germline V gene (reference sequence). This CDR3 region has 15 residues. The full variable domain, rest sourced from reference TRBV19 and TRBJ2-3, is DGGITQSPKYLFRKEGQNVTLSCEQNLNHDAMYWYRQDPGQGLRLIYYSQIVNDFQKGDIAEGYSVSREKKESFPLTVTSAQKNPTAFYLCASSINPDMEDTQYFGPGTRLTVL.

This chain uses TRBV27 with TRBJ1-1. Germline loops: CDR1 MNHEY, CDR2 SMNVEV (reference sequence). The CDR3 has 15 amino acids. The CDR3 loop is CASSLFSGSYTEAFF.

This sequence joins TRBV20-1 and TRBJ2-5. CDR1 and CDR2 (germline): DFQATT, SNEGSKA (reference sequence). This CDR3 is built from 12 residues. CDR3 in amino acids: CSASSAQETQYF.

The genes are TRBV28 and TRBJ2-1. CDR1 and CDR2 (germline): MDHEN, SYDVKM. CDR3 length equals 11 residues. CDR3: CASTKYNEQFF.

V gene TRBV19 combines with J gene TRBJ2-1. The CDR3 is 14 residues long. Per the germline V gene, CDR1 is LNHDA and CDR2 is SQIVND (reference sequence). CDR3 sequence reads: CASSIGPVGPEQFF.

This chain connects TRBV7-9 to TRBJ1-2; TCRdb returns TRBD1, unconfirmable since there is no DNA. The CDR3 is made up of 14 amino acids. Germline-derived CDR1 and CDR2 are SEHNR and FQNEAQ (reference sequence). CDR3 in amino acids: CASSLTGTVYGYTF.